The 17 T cell receptor beta chains reported below all come from one sample, sequenced in a study of shared T cell receptors in the human thymus. Sequencing was performed with immunoSEQ multiplex PCR; in TCRdb, only in-frame clones are kept and a portion is missing. The sample includes some 760,000 clones, 80% to 90% of them seen just once. The same data also went into a second study, on human thymus T cells.

The sample was thymocytes. These receptors originate from a girl less than two years old with a congenital heart defect.

V is TRBV7-7 and J is TRBJ2-5, with D maybe TRBD2 (7 bases). Per the germline V gene, CDR1 is SSHAT and CDR2 is FNYEAQ (reference sequence). CDR3 size: 16 residues. V was shortened by 4 bases and J by 4 bases, with 19 bases between the two germline ends. The CDR3 nucleotides read TGTGCCAGCAGCTCCGTAGCCGGGGGGCGGGCAGAGACCCAGTACTTC. Its translation: CASSSVAGGRAETQYF. The full variable domain, in which reference TRBV7-7 and TRBJ2-5 provide the parts outside the CDR3, is GAGVSQSPRYKVTKRGQDVTLRCDPISSHATLYWYQQALGQGPEFLTYFNYEAQPDKSGLPSDRFSAERPEGSISTLTIQRTEQRDSAMYRCASSSVAGGRAETQYFGPGTRLLVL.

CDR3 residues: CSVRTGELYGYTF. The CDR3, as DNA: TGCAGCGTTCGGACAGGGGAGCTCTATGGCTACACCTTC. This chain uses TRBV29-1 with TRBJ1-2; 9 bases are a match to TRBD1. The length of the CDR3 is 13 residues. V trimming: 5 bases; J trimming: 4 bases; junction bases outside the gene matches: 5. CDR1 and CDR2 from the germline V gene are SQVTM and ANQGSEA. Based on the CDR3 plus reference TRBV29-1 and TRBJ1-2, the full variable domain is SAVISQKPSRDICQRGTSLTIQCQVDSQVTMMFWYRQQPGQSLTLIATANQGSEATYESGFVIDKFPISRPNLTFSTLTVSNMSPEDSSIYLCSVRTGELYGYTFGSGTRLTVV.

In DNA form, the CDR3 reads TGCGCCAGCAGCCAAGGCCCTTTGGGGGGCGGGAGCTATGGCTACACCTTC. It codes for CASSQGPLGGGSYGYTF. V is TRBV4-3 and J is TRBJ1-2; perhaps TRBD1 as D (6 bases). Deletions cut 1 base from V and 4 bases from J, with 19 bases between. Germline values: CDR1 LGHNA, CDR2 YSLEER. The CDR3 runs to 17 residues.

V and J are TRBV7-9 and TRBJ2-2; 8 bases match TRBD1. After removal of 3 bases from V and 3 bases from J, the junction contained 3 bases not matched to a gene. The germline gives CDR1 SEHNR, CDR2 FQNEAQ (reference sequence). The CDR3 extends over 15 amino acids. The CDR3 DNA follows: TGTGCCAGCAGCTTCCGGACAGGGTACACCGGGGAGCTGTTTTTT. It is translated as CASSFRTGYTGELFF.

The chain has TRBV28 and TRBJ1-2; D gene uncertain. Germline V gene sequence: CDR1 MDHEN, CDR2 SYDVKM. The CDR3 consists of 13 residues. V lost 6 bases to trimming and J lost 1 base, with 9 bases between them. Here the CDR3 reads CASSLRFNYGYTF. As DNA, the CDR3 is TGTGCCAGCAGCCTTCGGTTTAACTATGGCTACACCTTC.

This clone appeared a few times. The V call is TRBV5-6, the J call TRBJ2-7; 10 positions agree with TRBD2. V dropped 3 bases and J dropped 4; count of bases not matched to a gene: 4. Germline assignment: CDR1 SGHDT and CDR2 YYEEEE. The CDR3 consists of 14 residues. CDR3 region: CASSSSGGPYEQYF. The CDR3 DNA reads TGTGCCAGCAGCTCTAGCGGGGGCCCATACGAGCAGTACTTC.

The chain recombines TRBV7-9 with TRBJ2-1; TRBD2 might be the D (5 bases). This CDR3 has 16 residues. The V gene lost 1 base and the J gene lost 0 bases, with 10 bases spanning the gap. Germline V gene sequence: CDR1 SEHNR, CDR2 FQNEAQ (reference sequence). CDR3 amino acids: CASSLGTRSSYNEQFF. The DNA for the CDR3 is TGTGCCAGCAGCTTAGGCACTAGGAGCTCCTACAATGAGCAGTTCTTC.

The V call is TRBV4-3, the J call TRBJ2-2; a weak D match, TRBD2 (5 bases). V was cut by 4 bases and J by 1 base, with 13 bases left in between. CDR1 LGHNA and CDR2 YSLEER come from the germline V gene. This CDR3 comprises 16 residues. The CDR3 loop is CASSLRTGQNTGELFF. CDR3 sequence (DNA): TGCGCCAGCAGCCTCCGGACTGGCCAGAACACCGGGGAGCTGTTTTTT.

This clone is a singleton in its sample. This rearrangement joins TRBV6-5 to TRBJ1-6; D gene uncertain. V lost 6 bases and J lost 5, with 8 bases in between. The CDR3 has 13 amino acids. Germline assignment: CDR1 MNHEY and CDR2 SVGAGI. Here the CDR3 reads CASRGVHNSPLHF. DNA for the CDR3: TGTGCCAGCAGGGGCGTCCATAATTCACCCCTCCACTTT.

The table lists this clone with a few counts. The chain recombines TRBV28 with TRBJ1-5; D remains unclear. Looked up from germline, CDR1 is MDHEN and CDR2 is SYDVKM. Trimming left V 2 bases short and J 9 bases short, with 14 bases between. The CDR3 is made up of 14 amino acids. CDR3 sequence reads: CASSLRPNGGPQHF. DNA of the CDR3: TGTGCCAGCAGTTTACGCCCCAACGGAGGGCCCCAGCATTTT. Based on the CDR3 plus reference TRBV28 and TRBJ1-5, the full variable domain is DVKVTQSSRYLVKRTGEKVFLECVQDMDHENMFWYRQDPGLGLRLIYFSYDVKMKEKGDIPEGYSVSREKKERFSLILESASTNQTSMYLCASSLRPNGGPQHFGDGTRLSIL.

The rearrangement links TRBV7-2 to TRBJ2-1, with a possible D match to TRBD2 (5 bases). The length of the CDR3 is 14 residues. With 7 bases removed from V and 4 bases from J, the gap between germline ends came to 14 bases. Germline V lookup: CDR1 SGHTA, CDR2 FQGNSA. The CDR3 loop is CASNNGRDYNEQFF. In DNA, the CDR3 is TGTGCCAGCAACAACGGACGGGATTACAATGAGCAGTTCTTC.

V gene TRBV4-1 combines with J gene TRBJ1-1, with 7 bases aligning to TRBD1. Per germline, CDR1 MGHRA and CDR2 YSYEKL. The CDR3 loop spans 17 amino acids. The trim removed 0 bases at V and 4 bases at J, leaving 11 bases unmatched. The CDR3 bases are TGCGCCAGCAGCCAAGAAGGGGGCAGGGAGTTGAGCACTGAAGCTTTCTTT. Translating it yields CASSQEGGRELSTEAFF.

J is TRBJ1-1 and V is TRBV5-6, with no clear D. Germline CDR1 and CDR2: SGHDT and YYEEEE. With 2 bases removed from V and 1 base from J, the gap between germline ends came to 15 bases. The length of the CDR3 is 16 residues. CDR3 loop: CASSFWRDRKNTEAFF. The CDR3 bases are TGTGCCAGCAGCTTCTGGAGGGATCGTAAGAACACTGAAGCTTTCTTT.

In this sample, this clone turned up a few times. The gene calls are TRBV12-5 and TRBJ2-2; 9 bases are shared with TRBD2. Germline V gene data show CDR1 as LGHNT and CDR2 as FRNRAP. This CDR3 is built from 17 residues. V was clipped by 7 bases and J by 4 bases; unmatched bases: 13. In DNA, the CDR3 is TGTGCTAGTGCCTCGGCGGCGGGACTAGCATCCACCGGGGAGCTGTTTTTT. It specifies CASASAAGLASTGELFF.

This chain uses TRBV29-1 with TRBJ2-5, with 11 bases that match TRBD2. CDR1 and CDR2 (germline): SQVTM, ANQGSEA. V trimming: 5 bases; J trimming: 0 bases; junction bases outside the gene matches: 14. The CDR3 has 18 residues. The CDR3 region is CSVTKRASGGPYQETQYF. CDR3 in DNA: TGCAGCGTTACGAAACGGGCTAGCGGGGGGCCGTACCAAGAGACCCAGTACTTC.

The rearrangement uses TRBV5-6 and TRBJ1-2; a weak D match, TRBD1 (5 bases). Germline values: CDR1 SGHDT, CDR2 YYEEEE. CDR3 length: 15 amino acids. V lost 0 bases and J 0 bases, leaving 9 bases between the germline ends. CDR3 residues: CASSLVRGANYGYTF. The CDR3 DNA sequence: TGTGCCAGCAGCTTGGTTCGGGGGGCTAACTATGGCTACACCTTC.

The rearrangement links TRBV6-6 to TRBJ1-2; possible D gene TRBD1, 5 bases. The CDR3 has 16 amino acids. The germline V gene has CDR1 MNHNY and CDR2 SVGAGI (reference sequence). V lost 0 bases, J lost 1 base, and 12 bases lay in between. Here the CDR3 DNA reads TGTGCCAGCAGTTACTCGTGGGGGGGATATAACTATGGCTACACCTTC. It specifies CASSYSWGGYNYGYTF.